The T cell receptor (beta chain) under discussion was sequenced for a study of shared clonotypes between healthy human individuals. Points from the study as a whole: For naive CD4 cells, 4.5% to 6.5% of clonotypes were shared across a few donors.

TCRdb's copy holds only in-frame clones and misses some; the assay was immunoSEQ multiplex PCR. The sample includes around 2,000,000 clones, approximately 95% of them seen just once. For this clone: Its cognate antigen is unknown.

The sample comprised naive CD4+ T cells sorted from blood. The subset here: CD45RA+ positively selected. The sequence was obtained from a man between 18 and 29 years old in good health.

DNA for the CDR3: TGTGCCAGCAGCTCTCCTGACAGGGTAAAACTGTTTTTT. Encoded protein: CASSSPDRVKLFF. The chain couples TRBV28 to TRBJ1-4; 7 bases align to TRBD1. The V segment lost 6 bases and the J segment 10 bases; nucleotides outside the gene matches: 8. There are 13 residues in the CDR3. The V gene's germline CDR1 is MDHEN and CDR2 SYDVKM.